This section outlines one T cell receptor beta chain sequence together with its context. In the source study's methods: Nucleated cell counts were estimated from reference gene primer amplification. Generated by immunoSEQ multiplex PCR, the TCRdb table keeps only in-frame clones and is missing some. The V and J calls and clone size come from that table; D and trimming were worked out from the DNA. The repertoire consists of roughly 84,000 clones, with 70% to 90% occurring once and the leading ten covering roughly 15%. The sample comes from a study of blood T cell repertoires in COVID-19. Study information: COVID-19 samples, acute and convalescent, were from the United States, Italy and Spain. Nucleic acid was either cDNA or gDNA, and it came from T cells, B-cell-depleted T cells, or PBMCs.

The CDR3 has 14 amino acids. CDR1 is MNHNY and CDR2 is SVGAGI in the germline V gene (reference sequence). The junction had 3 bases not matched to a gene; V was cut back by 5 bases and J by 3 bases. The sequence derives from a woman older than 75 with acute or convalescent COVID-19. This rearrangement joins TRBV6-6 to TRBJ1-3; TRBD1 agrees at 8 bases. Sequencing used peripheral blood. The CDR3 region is CASSPDRVGNTIYF. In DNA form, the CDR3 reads TGTGCCAGCAGTCCGGACAGGGTTGGAAACACCATATATTTT.